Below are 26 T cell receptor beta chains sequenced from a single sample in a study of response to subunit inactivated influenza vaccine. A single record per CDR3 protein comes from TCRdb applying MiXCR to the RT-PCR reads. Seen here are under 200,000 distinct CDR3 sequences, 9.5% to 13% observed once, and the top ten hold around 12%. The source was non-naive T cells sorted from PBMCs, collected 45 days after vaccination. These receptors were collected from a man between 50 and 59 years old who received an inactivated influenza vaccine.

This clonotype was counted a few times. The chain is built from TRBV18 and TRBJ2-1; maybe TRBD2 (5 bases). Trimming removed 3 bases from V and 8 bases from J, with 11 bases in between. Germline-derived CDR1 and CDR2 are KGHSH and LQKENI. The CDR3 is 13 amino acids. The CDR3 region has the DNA TGTGCCAGCTCACCTGCCGGGGAAGATGAGCAGTTCTTC. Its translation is CASSPAGEDEQFF.

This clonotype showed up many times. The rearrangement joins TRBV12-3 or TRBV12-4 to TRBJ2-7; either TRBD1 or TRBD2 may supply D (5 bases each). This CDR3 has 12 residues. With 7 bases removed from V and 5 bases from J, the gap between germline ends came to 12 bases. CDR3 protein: CASTRGTHEQYF. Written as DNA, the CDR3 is TGTGCCAGCACCCGGGGCACCCACGAGCAGTACTTC.

The CDR3 DNA is TGTGCCAGCAGCCGTAGCGGACGCACAGATACGCAGTATTTT. Protein product: CASSRSGRTDTQYF. J is TRBJ2-3 and V is TRBV28; a weak D match, TRBD2 (6 bases). V was pared by 6 bases and J by 1 base, with 11 bases between. The germline V gene has CDR1 MDHEN and CDR2 SYDVKM. This CDR3 has 14 residues.

CDR3 in amino acids: CASSLGGYETQYF. The CDR3 DNA reads as TGTGCCAGCAGCTTGGGAGGCTACGAGACCCAGTACTTC. The chain employs TRBV5-6 and TRBJ2-5; D ambiguous. This CDR3 has 13 amino acids. Per germline, CDR1 SGHDT and CDR2 YYEEEE. The germline V and J ends were trimmed by 0 bases and 5 bases, with 8 bases remaining between them.

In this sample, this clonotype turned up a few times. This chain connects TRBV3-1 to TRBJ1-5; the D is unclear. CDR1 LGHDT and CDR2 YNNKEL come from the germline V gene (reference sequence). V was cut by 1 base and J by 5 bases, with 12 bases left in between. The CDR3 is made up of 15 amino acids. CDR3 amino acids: CASSQGPGADQPQHF. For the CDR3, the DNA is TGTGCCAGCAGCCAAGGACCGGGCGCTGATCAGCCCCAGCATTTT.

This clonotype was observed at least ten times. The CDR3 spells CASRQGIYNSPLHF. The CDR3 region has the DNA TGTGCCAGCAGGCAGGGGATCTATAATTCACCCCTCCACTTT. The V gene is TRBV12-3 or TRBV12-4, the J gene TRBJ1-6; possibly TRBD1 for D (6 bases). The CDR3 runs 14 residues. Deletions cut 6 bases from V and 3 bases from J, with 9 bases between.

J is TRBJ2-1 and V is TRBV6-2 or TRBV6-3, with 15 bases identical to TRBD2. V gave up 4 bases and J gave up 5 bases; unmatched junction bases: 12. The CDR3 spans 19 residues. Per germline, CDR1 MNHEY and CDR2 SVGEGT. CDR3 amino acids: CASSSGLAGGFNPHNEQFF. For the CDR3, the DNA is TGTGCCAGCAGTTCGGGACTAGCGGGGGGTTTCAATCCCCACAATGAGCAGTTCTTC.

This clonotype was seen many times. This CDR3 reads CASSPGPSSYEQYF. In DNA, the CDR3 is TGCGCCAGCAGCCCGGGGCCCTCTTCCTACGAGCAGTACTTC. The chain is built from TRBV5-1 and TRBJ2-7; D possibly matches TRBD1 or TRBD2 (5 bases each). Looked up from germline, CDR1 is SGHRS and CDR2 is YFSETQ. V shed 4 bases and J shed 1 base, with 12 bases lying between them. This CDR3 contains 14 residues.

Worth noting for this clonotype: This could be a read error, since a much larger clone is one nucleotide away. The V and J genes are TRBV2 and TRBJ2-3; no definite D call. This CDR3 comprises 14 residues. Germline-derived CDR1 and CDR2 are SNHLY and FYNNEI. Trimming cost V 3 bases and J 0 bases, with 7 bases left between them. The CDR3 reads CASSDPLSTDTQYF. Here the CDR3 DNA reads TGTGCCAGCAGTGATCCCCTTAGCACAGATACGCAGTATTTT.

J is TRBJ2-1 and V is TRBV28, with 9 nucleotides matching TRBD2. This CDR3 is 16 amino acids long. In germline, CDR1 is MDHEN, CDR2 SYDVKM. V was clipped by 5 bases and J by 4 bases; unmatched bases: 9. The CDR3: CASSTVAGGPYNEQFF. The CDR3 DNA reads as TGTGCCAGCAGTACCGTGGCGGGAGGGCCTTACAATGAGCAGTTCTTC.

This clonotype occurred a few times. The CDR3 reads CASSYSRGNTEAFF. CDR3 bases: TGTGCCAGCAGTTACTCGCGGGGGAACACTGAAGCTTTCTTT. The V and J genes are TRBV6-5 and TRBJ1-1, with D unclear. CDR1 MNHEY and CDR2 SVGAGI come from the germline V gene. This CDR3 contains 14 residues. The V end lost 0 bases, the J end lost 1 base, and 6 bases lay between the germline ends.

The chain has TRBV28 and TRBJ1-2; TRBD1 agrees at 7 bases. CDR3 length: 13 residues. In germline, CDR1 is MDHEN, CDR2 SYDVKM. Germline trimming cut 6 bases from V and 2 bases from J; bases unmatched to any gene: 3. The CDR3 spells CASRSGQNYGYTF. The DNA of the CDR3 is TGTGCCAGCAGGTCGGGACAGAACTATGGCTACACCTTC.

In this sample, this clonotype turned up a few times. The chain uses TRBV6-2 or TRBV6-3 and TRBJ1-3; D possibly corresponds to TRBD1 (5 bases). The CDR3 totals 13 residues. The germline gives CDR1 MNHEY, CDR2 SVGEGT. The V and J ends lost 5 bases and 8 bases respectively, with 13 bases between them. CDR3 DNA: TGTGCCAGCAGTCCGACCCTACAGGACACCATATATTTT. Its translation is CASSPTLQDTIYF.

DNA of the CDR3: TGTGCCAGCAGTCCCCCGGGGCTTTCCCTTAATCAGCCCCAGCATTTT. The encoded protein is CASSPPGLSLNQPQHF. The chain recombines TRBV12-3 or TRBV12-4 with TRBJ1-5; tentative D call: TRBD1 (5 bases). V dropped 5 bases and J dropped 4 bases, with 18 bases sitting between them. This CDR3 has 16 amino acids.

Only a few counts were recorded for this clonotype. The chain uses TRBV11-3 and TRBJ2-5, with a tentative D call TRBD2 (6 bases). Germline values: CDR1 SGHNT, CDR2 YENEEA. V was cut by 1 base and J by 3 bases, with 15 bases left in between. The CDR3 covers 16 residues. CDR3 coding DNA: TGTGCCAGCAGCTTAGGTGCGGGGTATCGGGAAGAGACCCAGTACTTC. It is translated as CASSLGAGYREETQYF.

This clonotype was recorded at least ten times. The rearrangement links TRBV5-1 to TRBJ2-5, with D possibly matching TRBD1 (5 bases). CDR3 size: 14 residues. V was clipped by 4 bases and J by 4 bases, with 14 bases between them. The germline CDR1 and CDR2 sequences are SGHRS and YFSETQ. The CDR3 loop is CASSPQGNGETQYF. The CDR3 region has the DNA TGCGCCAGCAGCCCTCAGGGTAACGGAGAGACCCAGTACTTC.

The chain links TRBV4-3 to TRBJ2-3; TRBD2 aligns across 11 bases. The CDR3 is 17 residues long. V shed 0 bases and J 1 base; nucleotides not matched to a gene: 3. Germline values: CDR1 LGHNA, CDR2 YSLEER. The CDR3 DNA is TGCGCCAGCAGCCAAGATCGACTAGCGGGACGCACAGATACGCAGTATTTT. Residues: CASSQDRLAGRTDTQYF.

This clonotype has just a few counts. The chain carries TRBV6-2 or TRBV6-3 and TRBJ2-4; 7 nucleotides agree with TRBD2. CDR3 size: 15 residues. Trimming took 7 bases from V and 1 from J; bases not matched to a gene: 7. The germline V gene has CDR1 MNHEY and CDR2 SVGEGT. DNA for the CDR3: TGTGCCAGCAAAAAGCGGGACCTTGCCAAAAACATTCAGTACTTC. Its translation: CASKKRDLAKNIQYF.

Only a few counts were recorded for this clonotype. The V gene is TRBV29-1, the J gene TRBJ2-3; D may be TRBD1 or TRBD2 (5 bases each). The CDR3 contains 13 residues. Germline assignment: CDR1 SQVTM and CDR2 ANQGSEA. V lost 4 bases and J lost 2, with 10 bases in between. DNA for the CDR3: TGCAGCGTTGGAGCTGGGACCACAGATACGCAGTATTTT. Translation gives CSVGAGTTDTQYF.

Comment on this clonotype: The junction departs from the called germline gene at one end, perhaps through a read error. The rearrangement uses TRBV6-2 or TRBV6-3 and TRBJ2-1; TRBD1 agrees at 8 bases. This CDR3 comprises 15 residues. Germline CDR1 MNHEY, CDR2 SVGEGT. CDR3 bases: TGTGCCAGCAGTCCCGGGACAGGTCATTACAATGATCAGTTCTTC. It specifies CASSPGTGHYNDQFF.

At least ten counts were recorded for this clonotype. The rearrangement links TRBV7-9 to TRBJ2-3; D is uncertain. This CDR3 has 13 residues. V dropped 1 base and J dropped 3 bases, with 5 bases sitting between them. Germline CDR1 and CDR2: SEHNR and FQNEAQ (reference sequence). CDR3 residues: CASSLDQTDTQYF. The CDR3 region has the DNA TGTGCCAGCAGCTTAGATCAGACAGATACGCAGTATTTT.

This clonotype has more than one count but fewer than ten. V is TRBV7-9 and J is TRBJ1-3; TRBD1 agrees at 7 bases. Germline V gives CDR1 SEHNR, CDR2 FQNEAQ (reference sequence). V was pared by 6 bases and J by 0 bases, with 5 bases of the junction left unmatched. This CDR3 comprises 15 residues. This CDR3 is CASRATGSSGNTIYF. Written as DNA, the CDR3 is TGTGCCAGCAGGGCGACAGGGAGCTCTGGAAACACCATATATTTT. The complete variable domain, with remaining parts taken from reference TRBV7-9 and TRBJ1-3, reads DTGVSQNPRHKITKRGQNVTFRCDPISEHNRLYWYRQTLGQGPEFLTYFQNEAQLEKSRLLSDRFSAERPKGSFSTLEIQRTEQGDSAMYLCASRATGSSGNTIYFGEGSWLTVV.

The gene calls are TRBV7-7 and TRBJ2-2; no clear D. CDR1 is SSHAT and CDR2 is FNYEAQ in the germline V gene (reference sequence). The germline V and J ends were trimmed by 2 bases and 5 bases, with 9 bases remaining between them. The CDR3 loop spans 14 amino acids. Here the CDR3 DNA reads TGTGCCAGCAGCTTATTAGACGGGACCGGGGAGCTGTTTTTT. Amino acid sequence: CASSLLDGTGELFF.

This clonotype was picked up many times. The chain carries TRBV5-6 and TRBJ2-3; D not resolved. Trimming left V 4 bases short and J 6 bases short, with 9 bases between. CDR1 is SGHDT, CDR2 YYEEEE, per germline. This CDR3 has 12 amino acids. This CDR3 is CASSPNEDTQYF. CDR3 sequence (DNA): TGTGCCAGCAGCCCGAACGAGGATACGCAGTATTTT.

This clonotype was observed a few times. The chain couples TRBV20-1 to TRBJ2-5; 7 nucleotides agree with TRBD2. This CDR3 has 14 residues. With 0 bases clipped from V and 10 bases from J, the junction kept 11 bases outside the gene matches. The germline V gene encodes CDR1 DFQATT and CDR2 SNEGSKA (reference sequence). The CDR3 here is CSARDWGGTHSQYF. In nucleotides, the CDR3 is TGCAGTGCTAGAGATTGGGGGGGGACTCACAGCCAGTACTTC.

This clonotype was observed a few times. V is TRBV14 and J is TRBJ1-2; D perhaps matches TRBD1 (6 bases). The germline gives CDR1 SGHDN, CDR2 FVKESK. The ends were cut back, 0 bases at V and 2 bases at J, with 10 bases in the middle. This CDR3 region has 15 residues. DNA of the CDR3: TGTGCCAGCAGCCAAGATTCCAGGGGAAACTATGGCTACACCTTC. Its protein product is CASSQDSRGNYGYTF.